Sequencing of this T cell receptor beta chain was carried out in a study of cytomegalovirus exposure and HLA in healthy donors. Overall study: The roughly 670 first-cohort repertoires shared a platform with the approximately 130 validation repertoires, as reported in a later analysis. Study-level findings and limits: Clusters of TCRs from the first cohort tended to co-occur in the 120 or so validation repertoires (as a later analysis found). Cytomegalovirus-associated status was assigned to fewer than 200 TCR beta chains.

Here immunoSEQ multiplex PCR was the method, and the copy in TCRdb shows in-frame clones only, minus some. The data contain about 90,000 clones, almost 85% of them singletons. As concerns this clone: Its antigen is unknown.

The trim removed 0 bases at V and 0 bases at J, leaving 8 bases unmatched. CDR1 and CDR2 from the germline V gene are LNHDA and SQIVND (reference sequence). This CDR3 contains 18 residues. The donors were in the roughly 110-subject validation cohort; that cohort was separate from the roughly 700-subject first cohort. This chain joins TRBV19 and TRBJ1-5; 7 nucleotides align to TRBD1. The sequencing input was PBMCs. The sequence came from a woman aged 18 to 35 in good health and CMV-seropositive. Here the CDR3 reads CASSIERDSYYSNQPQHF. DNA of the CDR3: TGTGCCAGTAGTATAGAGCGGGACAGCTATTATAGCAATCAGCCCCAGCATTTT. Full variable domain (rest looked up from reference TRBV19 and TRBJ1-5): DGGITQSPKYLFRKEGQNVTLSCEQNLNHDAMYWYRQDPGQGLRLIYYSQIVNDFQKGDIAEGYSVSREKKESFPLTVTSAQKNPTAFYLCASSIERDSYYSNQPQHFGDGTRLSIL.